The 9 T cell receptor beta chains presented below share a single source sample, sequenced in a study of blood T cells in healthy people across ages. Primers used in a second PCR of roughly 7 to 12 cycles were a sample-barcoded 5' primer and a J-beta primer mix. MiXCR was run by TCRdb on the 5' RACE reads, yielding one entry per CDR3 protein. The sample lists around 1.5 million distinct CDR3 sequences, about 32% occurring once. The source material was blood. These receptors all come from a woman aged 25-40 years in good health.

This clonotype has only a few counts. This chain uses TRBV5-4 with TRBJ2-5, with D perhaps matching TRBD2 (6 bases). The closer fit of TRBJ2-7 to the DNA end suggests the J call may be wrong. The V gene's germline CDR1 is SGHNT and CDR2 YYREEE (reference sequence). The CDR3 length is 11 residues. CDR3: CAVGDFYEQYF. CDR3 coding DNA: TGTGCCGTTGGGGACTTCTACGAGCAGTACTTC.

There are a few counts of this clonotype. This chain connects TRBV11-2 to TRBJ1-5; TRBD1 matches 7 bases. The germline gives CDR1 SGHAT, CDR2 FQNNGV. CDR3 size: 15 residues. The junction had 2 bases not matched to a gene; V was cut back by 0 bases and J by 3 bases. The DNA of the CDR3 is TGTGCCAGCAGCTTAGATGGGACAGACAATCAGCCCCAGCATTTT. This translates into CASSLDGTDNQPQHF. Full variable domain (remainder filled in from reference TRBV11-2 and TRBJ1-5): EAGVAQSPRYKIIEKRQSVAFWCNPISGHATLYWYQQILGQGPKLLIQFQNNGVVDDSQLPKDRFSAERLKGVDSTLKIQPAKLEDSAVYLCASSLDGTDNQPQHFGDGTRLSIL.

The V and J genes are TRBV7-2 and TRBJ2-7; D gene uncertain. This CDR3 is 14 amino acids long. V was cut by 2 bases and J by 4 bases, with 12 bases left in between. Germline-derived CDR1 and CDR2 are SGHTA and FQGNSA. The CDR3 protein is CASSLMHAKYEQYF. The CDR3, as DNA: TGTGCCAGCAGCTTAATGCACGCGAAATACGAGCAGTACTTC.

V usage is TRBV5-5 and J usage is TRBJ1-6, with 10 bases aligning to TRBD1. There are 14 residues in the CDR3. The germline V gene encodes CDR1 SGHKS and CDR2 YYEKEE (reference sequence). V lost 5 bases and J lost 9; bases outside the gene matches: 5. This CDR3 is CASSSGTGASPLHF. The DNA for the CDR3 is TGTGCCAGCAGTTCCGGGACAGGGGCTTCACCCCTCCACTTT.

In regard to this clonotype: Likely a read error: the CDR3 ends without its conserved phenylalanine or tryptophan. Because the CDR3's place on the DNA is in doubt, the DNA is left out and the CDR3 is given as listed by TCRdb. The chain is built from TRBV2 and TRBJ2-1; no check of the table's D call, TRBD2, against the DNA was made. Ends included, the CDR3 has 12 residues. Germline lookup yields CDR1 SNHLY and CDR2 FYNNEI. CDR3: CASSSSGGKEFI.

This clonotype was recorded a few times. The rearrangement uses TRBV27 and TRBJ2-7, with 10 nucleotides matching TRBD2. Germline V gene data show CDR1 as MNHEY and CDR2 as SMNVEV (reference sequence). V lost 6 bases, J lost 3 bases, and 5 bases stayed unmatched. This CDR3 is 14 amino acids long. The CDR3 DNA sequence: TGTGCCAGCAGACCAACTAGCGGGATCTACGAGCAGTACTTC. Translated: CASRPTSGIYEQYF.

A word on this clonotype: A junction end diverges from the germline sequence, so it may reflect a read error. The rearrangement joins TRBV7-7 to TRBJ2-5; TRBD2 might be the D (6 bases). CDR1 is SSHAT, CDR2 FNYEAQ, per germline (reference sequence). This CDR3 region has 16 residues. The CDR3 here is CASSLVQAGRQGTQYF. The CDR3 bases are TGTGCCAGCAGCTTAGTCCAGGCGGGGCGACAAGGGACCCAGTACTTC.

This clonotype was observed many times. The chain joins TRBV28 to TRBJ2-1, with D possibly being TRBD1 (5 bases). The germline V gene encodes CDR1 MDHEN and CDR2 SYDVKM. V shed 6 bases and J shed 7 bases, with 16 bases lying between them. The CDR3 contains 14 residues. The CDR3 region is CASSPRVISNEQFF. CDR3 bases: TGTGCCAGCAGCCCCAGGGTTATTTCAAATGAGCAGTTCTTC.

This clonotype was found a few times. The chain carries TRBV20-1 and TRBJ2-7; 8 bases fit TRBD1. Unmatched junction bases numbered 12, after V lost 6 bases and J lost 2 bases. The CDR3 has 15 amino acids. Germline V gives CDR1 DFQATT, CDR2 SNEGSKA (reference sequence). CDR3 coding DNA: TGCAGTGCAAACGACCGGGACAGGATTACCTACGAGCAGTACTTC. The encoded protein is CSANDRDRITYEQYF.